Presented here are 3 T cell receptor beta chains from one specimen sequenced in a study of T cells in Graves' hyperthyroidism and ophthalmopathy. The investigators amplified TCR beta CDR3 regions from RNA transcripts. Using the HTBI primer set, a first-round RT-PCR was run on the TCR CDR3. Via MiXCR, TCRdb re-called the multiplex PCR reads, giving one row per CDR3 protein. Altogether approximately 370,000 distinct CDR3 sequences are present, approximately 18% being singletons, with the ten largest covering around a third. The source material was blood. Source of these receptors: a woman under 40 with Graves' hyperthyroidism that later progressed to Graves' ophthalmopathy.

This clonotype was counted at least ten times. This CDR3 is CASSLEHSANYGYTF. CDR3 in DNA: TGTGCCAGCAGTTTAGAACATTCAGCTAACTATGGCTACACCTTC. The gene calls are TRBV27 and TRBJ1-2; D call uncertain. Trimming took 2 bases from V and 0 from J, leaving 10 bases between them. Germline-derived CDR1 and CDR2 are MNHEY and SMNVEV (reference sequence). The CDR3 extends over 15 amino acids.

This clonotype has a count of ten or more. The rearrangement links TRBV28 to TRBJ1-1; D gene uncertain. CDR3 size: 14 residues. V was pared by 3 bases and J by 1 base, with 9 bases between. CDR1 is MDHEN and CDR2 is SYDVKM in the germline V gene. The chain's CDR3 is CASSFDVKNTEAFF. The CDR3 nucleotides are TGTGCCAGCAGTTTCGACGTGAAGAACACTGAAGCTTTCTTT.

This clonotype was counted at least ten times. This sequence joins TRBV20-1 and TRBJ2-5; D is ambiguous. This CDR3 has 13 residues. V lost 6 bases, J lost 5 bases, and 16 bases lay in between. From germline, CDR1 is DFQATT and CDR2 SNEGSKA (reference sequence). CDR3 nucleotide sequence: TGCAGTGCGTCTAGAGATCCAGAGGAGACCCAGTACTTC. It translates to CSASRDPEETQYF.